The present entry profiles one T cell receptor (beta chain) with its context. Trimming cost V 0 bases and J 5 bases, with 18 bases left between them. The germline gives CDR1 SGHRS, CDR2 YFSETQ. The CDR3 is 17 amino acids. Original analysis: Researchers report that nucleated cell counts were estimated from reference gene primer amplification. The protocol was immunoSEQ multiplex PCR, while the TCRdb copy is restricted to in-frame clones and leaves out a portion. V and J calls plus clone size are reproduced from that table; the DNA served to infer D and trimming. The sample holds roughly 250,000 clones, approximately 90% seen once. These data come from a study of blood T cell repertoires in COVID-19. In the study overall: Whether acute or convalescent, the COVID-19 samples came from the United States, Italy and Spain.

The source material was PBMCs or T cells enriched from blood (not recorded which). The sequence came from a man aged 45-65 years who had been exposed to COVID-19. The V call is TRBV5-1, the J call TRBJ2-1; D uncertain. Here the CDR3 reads CASSLEFTVYTDNEQFF. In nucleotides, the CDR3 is TGCGCCAGCAGCTTGGAGTTTACAGTATATACGGACAATGAGCAGTTCTTC.